This TCR beta chain was recorded in a study of blood T cell repertoires in COVID-19. Background on the study: Researchers got acute and convalescent COVID-19 samples from the United States, Italy and Spain. From T cells, B-cell-depleted T cells, or PBMCs came the material, which was cDNA or gDNA.

The data were produced by immunoSEQ multiplex PCR, yet TCRdb's version contains in-frame clones alone and is incomplete. This sample has approximately 60,000 clones, with approximately 85% found just once. The CDR3 is 15 amino acids. Germline loops: CDR1 LGHDT, CDR2 YNNKEL (reference sequence). The ends were cut back, 1 base at V and 3 bases at J, with 10 bases in the middle. This clonotype was sampled from a human donor in a cohort sampled during active COVID-19. This chain joins TRBV3-1 (or the pseudogene TRBV3-2) and TRBJ1-3; D is possibly TRBD1 (5 bases). Sequenced: peripheral blood. CDR3 protein: CASSQGDSLGNTIYF. CDR3 sequence (DNA): TGTGCCAGCAGCCAAGGAGACAGCCTTGGAAACACCATATATTTT.